The source of this TCR beta chain is a study of cytotoxic CD8 clonotypes in ibrutinib-treated CLL (dated by TCRdb to the early 2020s). Some background on the complete study: The cohort was composed of some twelve relapsed/refractory and approximately 16 treatment-naive patients; IGHV unmutated status was identified in around 17 patients. On average, each sample yielded roughly 250,000 productive templates and around 100,000 productive rearrangements. Cryopreserved peripheral blood mononuclear cells were obtained prior to treatment, at the time of response, and at either disease progression or sustained remission. Longitudinal samples were available for about 30% of the 86 trial participants. Every remission and progressive disease sample was obtained while ibrutinib was still being received by the patients. Partial responses were observed in roughly 24 patients and complete responses in 2; after a median follow-up of about 69 months, remission was maintained in around 14 patients and progression was observed in approximately 12. Response samples were taken after a median of 12 months on treatment, ranging from roughly 6 to 36 months. The study at large found these results: Sustained-remission and progressing patients did not have matched sampling times, and lymph node repertoires were not examined. Clonality increased at ibrutinib response, stayed stable in sustained remission, and fell back toward baseline at progression. Baseline clonality was found to be higher than that of age-matched healthy donors and was strongly correlated with circulating CD8+ T-cell counts. Public clonotypes were rare and either shrank or stayed stable during treatment, and the rise in clonality at ibrutinib response reflected expansion of private clonotypes.

On a MiSeq, deep resolution sequencing aimed for a depth between 1 in 1 million and 1 in 200,000 T cells, with each clonotype covered about 9.2x on average. The immunoSEQ hsTCRB Kit was used to generate the TCR beta libraries. On the authors' methods: Data were analyzed with ImmunoSEQ Data Assistant and ImmunoSEQ Analyzer, with V, D and J genes assigned per IMGT definitions. Clonality, which ranges from 0 to 1, was calculated as one minus the normalized Shannon entropy of productive rearrangement frequencies. Only overrepresented clonotypes making up at least 0.05% of the repertoire of each patient were included in the public clonotype analysis. Thirteen repertoires from age-matched healthy donors, obtained from immuneACCESS, served as clonality controls. TCRdb holds this immuneACCESS table with in-frame rearrangements only. Some clones are missing; in checked studies, unresolved V genes explain under half, and the rest has no known cause. V, J and clone size are taken as reported in that table, and D and trimming were inferred from the DNA itself. Across this sample there are some 93,000 clones, with about 72% seen only once. Together, the top ten hold under 35% of the sample.

According to the study, the label for this sample's time point signals: approximately 11 months on ibrutinib. For TCR beta library preparation, about 2.1 micrograms of genomic DNA were extracted from the cryopreserved PBMCs. Longitudinal blood samples from CLL patients on ibrutinib monotherapy underwent high-throughput TCR beta sequencing. The patients were enrolled in a single-center, open-label phase 2 trial of ibrutinib monotherapy. This clone was picked up a small number of times. Its antigen remains undetermined. No quality values exist for individual bases; no much larger clone is one base distant. Deletion took 4 bases off V and 3 bases off J, with a span of 18 bases between the germline ends. Including the terminal cysteine and phenylalanine, the CDR3 comprises 16 residues. CDR3 DNA only is kept here, 48 bases in frame from base 1. According to the germline V gene, CDR1 reads MGHRA and CDR2 reads YSYEKL.

The source was PBMCs, collected after 12 months of ibrutinib treatment. The sequence came from a human donor with chronic lymphocytic leukemia. The chain uses TRBV4-1 and TRBJ2-5; the D gene is tentatively TRBD1 or TRBD2, each matching 5 bases. Read as DNA, the sequence is TGCGCCAGCAGCCCCTCGAGGGGAAGAGGGGAAGAGACCCAGTACTTC. It is translated as CASSPSRGRGEETQYF.